These 13 T cell receptor beta chains originate from one sample sequenced in a study of blood T cell repertoires in COVID-19. This table comes from immunoSEQ multiplex PCR, and its TCRdb copy is limited to in-frame clones, with some not included. The table has approximately 220,000 clones, around 80% seen once. Sequencing used peripheral blood. These receptors came from a man between 40 and 49 years old with acute or convalescent COVID-19.

Here the CDR3 DNA reads TGTGCCAGCACTCCCACTTTGAACTATGGCTACACCTTC. It encodes CASTPTLNYGYTF. The chain combines TRBV28 with TRBJ1-2; D uncertain. CDR1 and CDR2 (germline): MDHEN, SYDVKM. Trimming stripped 7 bases from V and 2 bases from J, with 11 bases between. This CDR3 contains 13 residues.

This chain links TRBV7-2 with TRBJ1-5, with D possibly matching TRBD1 (5 bases). The V end lost 1 base, the J end lost 6 bases, and 13 bases lay between the germline ends. This CDR3 region has 15 residues. Looked up from germline, CDR1 is SGHTA and CDR2 is FQGNSA. The CDR3 region is CASSLDPGISQPQHF. The CDR3 DNA is TGTGCCAGCAGCTTAGACCCAGGGATAAGTCAGCCCCAGCATTTT.

The V gene is TRBV5-1, the J gene TRBJ1-6; the match to TRBD1 covers 8 bases. CDR1 is SGHRS and CDR2 is YFSETQ in the germline V gene. The ends lost 0 bases at V and 7 bases at J; junction bases unmatched: 3. The length of the CDR3 is 15 residues. CDR3 coding DNA: TGCGCCAGCAGCTTGGGGACAGGGAGAAATTCACCCCTCCACTTT. Its translation: CASSLGTGRNSPLHF.

This clone was counted a single time. This chain joins TRBV29-1 and TRBJ2-1; TRBD2 agrees at 8 bases. The CDR3 has 14 amino acids. CDR1 is SQVTM and CDR2 is ANQGSEA in the germline V gene. V was clipped by 5 bases and J by 1 base; unmatched bases: 4. CDR3 region: CSVIGGGSYNEQFF. CDR3 DNA sequence: TGCAGCGTTATAGGCGGGGGGTCCTACAATGAGCAGTTCTTC.

The genes are TRBV15 and TRBJ1-2; D possibly corresponds to TRBD1 (6 bases). The CDR3 extends over 14 amino acids. The V and J ends lost 4 bases and 6 bases respectively, with 15 bases between them. CDR1 LNHNV and CDR2 YYDKDF come from the germline V gene (reference sequence). The CDR3 sequence is CATSIYTGSDGYTF. The CDR3 DNA reads TGTGCCACCAGCATATACACAGGGTCAGATGGCTACACCTTC.

V gene TRBV5-5 combines with J gene TRBJ1-4; 9 nucleotides align to TRBD1. This CDR3 is built from 15 residues. The J segment lost 9 bases and the V segment lost 2 bases, leaving 8 bases of the junction unmatched. Germline V gene data show CDR1 as SGHKS and CDR2 as YYEKEE (reference sequence). The CDR3 sequence: CASSFSWDREQKLFF. CDR3 DNA sequence: TGTGCCAGCAGCTTCTCATGGGACAGGGAGCAAAAACTGTTTTTT.

The chain combines TRBV19 with TRBJ1-6; 7 nucleotides line up with TRBD1. CDR3 length: 13 residues. Looked up from germline, CDR1 is LNHDA and CDR2 is SQIVND (reference sequence). Losses at the gene ends were 10 bases for V and 5 bases for J; bases not matched to a gene: 5. CDR3 nucleotide sequence: TGTGCCACTCGGGACAGTAATAATTCACCCCTCCACTTT. It yields the protein CATRDSNNSPLHF.

J is TRBJ1-4 and V is TRBV6-5; TRBD1 agrees at 11 bases. The CDR3 is 14 amino acids. Germline values: CDR1 MNHEY, CDR2 SVGAGI. V dropped 6 bases and J dropped 8; count of bases not matched to a gene: 5. DNA for the CDR3: TGTGCCAGCAGCTGGGGACAGGGGGGCGAAAAACTGTTTTTT. It specifies CASSWGQGGEKLFF.

The chain recombines TRBV7-7 with TRBJ1-1, with 8 bases identical to TRBD1. The CDR3 is 13 residues long. Germline V gene sequence: CDR1 SSHAT, CDR2 FNYEAQ (reference sequence). V shed 5 bases and J 5 bases; nucleotides not matched to a gene: 4. The CDR3 bases are TGTGCCAGCAGCCCGACAGGGGTGACTGAAGCTTTCTTT. This translates into CASSPTGVTEAFF.

The V gene is TRBV27, the J gene TRBJ1-2; 11 nucleotides agree with TRBD1. Germline CDR1 MNHEY, CDR2 SMNVEV (reference sequence). Trimming cost V 5 bases and J 6 bases; bases outside gene matches: 14. The CDR3 length is 17 residues. As DNA, the CDR3 is TGTGCCAGCAGTCACCGGACAGGGGGCTCAGGTATCGATGGCTACACCTTC. It specifies CASSHRTGGSGIDGYTF.

This chain links TRBV4-3 with TRBJ2-7, with D possibly matching TRBD2 (7 bases). The CDR3 has 15 amino acids. Trimming removed 0 bases from V and 6 bases from J, with 15 bases in between. CDR1 and CDR2 (germline): LGHNA, YSLEER. CDR3 sequence (DNA): TGCGCCAGCAGCCAAGATCACGGGGGGCTTAGCGAGCAGTACTTC. This gives the protein CASSQDHGGLSEQYF.

This chain joins TRBV7-2 and TRBJ2-1; D is unresolved. CDR1 and CDR2 (germline): SGHTA, FQGNSA. This CDR3 has 14 residues. Between the trimmed V and J ends, which lost 1 base and 2 bases, there was a span of 6 bases. CDR3 nucleotides: TGTGCCAGCAGCTTAGACATCGCCTACAATGAGCAGTTCTTC. Translation: CASSLDIAYNEQFF.

This sequence joins TRBV6-1 and TRBJ1-1, with D possibly matching TRBD1 (5 bases). The germline CDR1 and CDR2 sequences are MNHNS and SASEGT. The CDR3 extends over 15 amino acids. V was trimmed by 2 bases and J by 4 bases, leaving 14 bases between them. The CDR3 nucleotides read TGTGCCAGCAGTGAATGGACACAGCTTGGCACTGAAGCTTTCTTT. This gives the protein CASSEWTQLGTEAFF.